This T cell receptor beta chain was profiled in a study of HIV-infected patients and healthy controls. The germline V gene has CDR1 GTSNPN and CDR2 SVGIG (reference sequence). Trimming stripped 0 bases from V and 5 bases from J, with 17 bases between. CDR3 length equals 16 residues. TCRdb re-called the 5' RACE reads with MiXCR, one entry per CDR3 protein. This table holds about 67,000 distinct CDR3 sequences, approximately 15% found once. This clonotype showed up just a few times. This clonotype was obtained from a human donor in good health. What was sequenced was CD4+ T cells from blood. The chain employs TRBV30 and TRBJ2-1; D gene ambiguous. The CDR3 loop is CAWSVVGTRKNNEQFF. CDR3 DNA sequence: TGTGCCTGGAGTGTAGTAGGCACCCGAAAAAACAATGAGCAGTTCTTC.